This T cell receptor (beta chain) was captured in a study of OX40 agonist ivuxolimab in advanced cancers. Study information: Enrollees could have had prior anti-PD-1, anti-PD-L1 or anti-CTLA-4 therapy, which under 50% had received.

The study's findings and limits: Some of the lowest clonal expansion was seen in partial responders at 0.1-3.0 mg/kg. By week 6 at 0.1 to 3.0 mg/kg, blood CD4+ and CD8+ T cells had expanded clonally. CD4+ T cells averaged fewer expanded clones than CD8+ T cells.

Libraries were prepared by immunoSEQ multiplex PCR; TCRdb keeps only in-frame clonotypes and omits some of them. The sample carries 84,000 or so clones, 85% to 95% recorded once. With regard to this clone: Its target is not known.

Germline V gives CDR1 LNHDA, CDR2 SQIVND (reference sequence). V was trimmed by 7 bases and J by 0 bases, leaving 12 bases between them. The CDR3 is 15 amino acids. The chain links TRBV19 to TRBJ1-4; weak D call: TRBD1 (5 bases). The sequence derives from an adult with an advanced solid tumor such as melanoma, head and neck, liver or kidney cancer. The sample in question was CD4+ or CD8+ T cells sorted from blood, obtained in a trial of the OX40 agonist ivuxolimab. The CDR3 is CASTYTGSTNEKLFF. The CDR3 DNA sequence: TGTGCCAGTACCTACACAGGTTCAACTAATGAAAAACTGTTTTTT.